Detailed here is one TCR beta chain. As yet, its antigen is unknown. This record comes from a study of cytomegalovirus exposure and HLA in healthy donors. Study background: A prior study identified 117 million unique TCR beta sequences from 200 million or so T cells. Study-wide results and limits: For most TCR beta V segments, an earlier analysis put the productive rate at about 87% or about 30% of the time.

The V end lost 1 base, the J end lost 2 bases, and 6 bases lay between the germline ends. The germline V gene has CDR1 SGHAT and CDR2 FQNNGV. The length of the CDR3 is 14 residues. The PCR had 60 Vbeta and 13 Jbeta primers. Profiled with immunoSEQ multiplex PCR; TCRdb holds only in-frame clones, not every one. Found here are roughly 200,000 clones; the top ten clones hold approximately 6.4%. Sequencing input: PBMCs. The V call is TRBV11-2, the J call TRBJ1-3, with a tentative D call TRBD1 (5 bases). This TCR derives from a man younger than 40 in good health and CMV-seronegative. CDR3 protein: CASSLGQPGNTIYF. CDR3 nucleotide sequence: TGTGCCAGCAGCTTAGGACAGCCTGGAAACACCATATATTTT.